The source of this TCR beta chain is a study of blood T cell repertoires in COVID-19. Original analysis: Amplification of reference gene primers was used by the study to estimate nucleated cell counts. Assay: immunoSEQ multiplex PCR; the TCRdb copy retains only in-frame clones and omits some. V and J calls and clone size are those listed in that table; D and trimming were worked out from the DNA. The profile shows over 300,000 clones, 90% of them singletons. CDR1 is SQVTM, CDR2 ANQGSEA, per germline. Trimming pared 3 bases from V and 7 bases from J, leaving 16 bases between. This CDR3 region has 14 residues.

This TCR came from a man aged 18 to 29 with active or convalescent COVID-19. This sequence joins TRBV29-1 and TRBJ1-5; the D gene is possibly TRBD1 (6 bases). The sequencing input was peripheral blood. CDR3 in amino acids: CSVESGVKGQPQHF. In DNA form, the CDR3 reads TGCAGCGTTGAGTCAGGGGTAAAAGGGCAGCCCCAGCATTTT.